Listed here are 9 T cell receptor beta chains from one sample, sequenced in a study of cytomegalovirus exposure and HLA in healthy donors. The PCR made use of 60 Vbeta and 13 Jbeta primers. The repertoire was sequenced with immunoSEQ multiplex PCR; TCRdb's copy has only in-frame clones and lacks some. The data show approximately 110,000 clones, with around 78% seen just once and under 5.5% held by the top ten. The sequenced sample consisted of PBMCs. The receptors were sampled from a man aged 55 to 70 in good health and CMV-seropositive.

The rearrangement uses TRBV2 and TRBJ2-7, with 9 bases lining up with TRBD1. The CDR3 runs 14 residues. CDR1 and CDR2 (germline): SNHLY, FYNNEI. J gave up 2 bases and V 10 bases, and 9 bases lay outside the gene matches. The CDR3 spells CATSRDRATYEQYF. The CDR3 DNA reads TGTGCCACCAGCCGGGACAGGGCAACCTACGAGCAGTACTTC. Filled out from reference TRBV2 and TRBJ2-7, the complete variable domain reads EPEVTQTPSHQVTQMGQEVILRCVPISNHLYFYWYRQILGQKVEFLVSFYNNEISEKSEIFDDQFSVERPDGSNFTLKIRSTKLEDSAMYFCATSRDRATYEQYFGPGTRLTVT.

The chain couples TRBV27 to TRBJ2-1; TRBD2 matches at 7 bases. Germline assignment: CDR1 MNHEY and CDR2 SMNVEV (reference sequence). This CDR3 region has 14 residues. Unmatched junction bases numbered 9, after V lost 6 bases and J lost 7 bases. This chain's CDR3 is CASRWGGLVNEQFF. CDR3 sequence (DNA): TGTGCCAGCAGATGGGGGGGGTTAGTGAATGAGCAGTTCTTC.

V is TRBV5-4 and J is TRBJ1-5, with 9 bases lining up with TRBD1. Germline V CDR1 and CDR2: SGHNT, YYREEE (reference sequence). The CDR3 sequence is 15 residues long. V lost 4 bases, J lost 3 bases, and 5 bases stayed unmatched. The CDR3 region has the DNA TGTGCCAGCAGCAGTGACAGGGGGATCAATCAGCCCCAGCATTTT. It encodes CASSSDRGINQPQHF. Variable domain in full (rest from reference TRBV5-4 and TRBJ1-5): ETGVTQSPTHLIKTRGQQVTLRCSSQSGHNTVSWYQQALGQGPQFIFQYYREEENGRGNFPPRFSGLQFPNYSSELNVNALELDDSALYLCASSSDRGINQPQHFGDGTRLSIL.

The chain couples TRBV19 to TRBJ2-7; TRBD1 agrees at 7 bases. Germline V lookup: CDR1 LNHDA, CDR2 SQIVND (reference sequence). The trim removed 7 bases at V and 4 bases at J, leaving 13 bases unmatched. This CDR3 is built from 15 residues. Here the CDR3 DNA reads TGTGCCAGTAAGTCCGTCAGTGGCAGGGGGTACGAGCAGTACTTC. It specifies CASKSVSGRGYEQYF.

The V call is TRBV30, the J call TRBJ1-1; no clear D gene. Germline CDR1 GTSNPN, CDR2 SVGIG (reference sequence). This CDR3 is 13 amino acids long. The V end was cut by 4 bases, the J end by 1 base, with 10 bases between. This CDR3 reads CAWTKTRNTEAFF. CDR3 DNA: TGTGCCTGGACCAAAACACGGAACACTGAAGCTTTCTTT.

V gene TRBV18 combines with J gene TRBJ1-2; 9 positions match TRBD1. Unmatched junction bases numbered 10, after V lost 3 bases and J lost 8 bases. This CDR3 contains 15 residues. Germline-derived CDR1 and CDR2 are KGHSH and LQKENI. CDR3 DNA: TGTGCCAGCTCACCCTGGGACAGGGTACTTGAGGGCTACACCTTC. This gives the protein CASSPWDRVLEGYTF.

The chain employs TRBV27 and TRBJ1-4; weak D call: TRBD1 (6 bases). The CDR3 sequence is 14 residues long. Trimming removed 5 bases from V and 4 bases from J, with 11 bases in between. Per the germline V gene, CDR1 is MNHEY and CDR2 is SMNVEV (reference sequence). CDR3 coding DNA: TGTGCCAGCAGTAGGGGGACACATAATGAAAAACTGTTTTTT. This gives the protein CASSRGTHNEKLFF.

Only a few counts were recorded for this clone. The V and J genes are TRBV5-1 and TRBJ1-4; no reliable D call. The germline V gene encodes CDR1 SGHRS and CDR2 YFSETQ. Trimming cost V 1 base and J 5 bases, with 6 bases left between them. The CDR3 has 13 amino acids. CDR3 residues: CASSLWENEKLFF. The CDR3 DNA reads TGCGCCAGCAGCTTGTGGGAGAATGAAAAACTGTTTTTT.

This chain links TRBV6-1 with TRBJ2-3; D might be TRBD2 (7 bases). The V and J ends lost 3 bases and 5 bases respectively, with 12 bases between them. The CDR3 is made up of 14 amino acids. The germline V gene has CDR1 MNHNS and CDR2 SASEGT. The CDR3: CASSEGGRGDTQYF. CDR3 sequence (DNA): TGTGCCAGCAGTGAGGGGGGGCGGGGAGATACGCAGTATTTT.